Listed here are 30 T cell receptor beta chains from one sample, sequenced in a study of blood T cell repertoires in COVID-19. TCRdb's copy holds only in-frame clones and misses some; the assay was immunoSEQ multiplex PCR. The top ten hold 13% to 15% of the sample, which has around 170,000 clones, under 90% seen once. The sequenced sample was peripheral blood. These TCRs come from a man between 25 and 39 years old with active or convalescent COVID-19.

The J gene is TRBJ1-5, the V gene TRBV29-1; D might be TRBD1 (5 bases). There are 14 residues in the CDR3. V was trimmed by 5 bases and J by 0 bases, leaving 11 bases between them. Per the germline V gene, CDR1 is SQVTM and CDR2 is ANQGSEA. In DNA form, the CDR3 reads TGCAGCGTTAGGGGCTCCTATAGCAATCAGCCCCAGCATTTT. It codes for CSVRGSYSNQPQHF. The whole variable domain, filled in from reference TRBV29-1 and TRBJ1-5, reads SAVISQKPSRDICQRGTSLTIQCQVDSQVTMMFWYRQQPGQSLTLIATANQGSEATYESGFVIDKFPISRPNLTFSTLTVSNMSPEDSSIYLCSVRGSYSNQPQHFGDGTRLSIL.

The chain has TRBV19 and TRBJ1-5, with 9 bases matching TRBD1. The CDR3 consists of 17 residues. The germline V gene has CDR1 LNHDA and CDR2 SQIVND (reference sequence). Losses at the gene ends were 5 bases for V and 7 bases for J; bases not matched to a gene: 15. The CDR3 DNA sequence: TGTGCCAGTAGTCTAAACAATCCGGGACAGGGCCTCCAGCCCCAGCATTTT. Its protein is CASSLNNPGQGLQPQHF.

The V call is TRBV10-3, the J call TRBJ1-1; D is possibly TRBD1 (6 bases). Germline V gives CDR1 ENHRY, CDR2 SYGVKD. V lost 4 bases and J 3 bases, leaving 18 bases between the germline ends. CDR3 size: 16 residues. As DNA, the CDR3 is TGTGCCATCAGTGGAACAGGGAGATCGGTTGACACTGAAGCTTTCTTT. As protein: CAISGTGRSVDTEAFF.

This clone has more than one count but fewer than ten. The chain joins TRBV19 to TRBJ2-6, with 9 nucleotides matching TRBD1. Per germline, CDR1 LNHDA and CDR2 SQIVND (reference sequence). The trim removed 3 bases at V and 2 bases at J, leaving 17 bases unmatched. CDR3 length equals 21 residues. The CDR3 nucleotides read TGTGCCAGTAGTATTCGTCCTTTGGTGGGACAGGGCTCTGCTGGGGCCAACGTCCTGACTTTC. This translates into CASSIRPLVGQGSAGANVLTF.

CDR3 nucleotide sequence: TGTGCTAGTGGTTTGGTACCCACAGGGGATGGCTACACCTTC. Translated: CASGLVPTGDGYTF. The chain has TRBV12-5 and TRBJ1-2, with TRBD1 matching 7 bases. Per germline, CDR1 LGHNT and CDR2 FRNRAP. The trim removed 0 bases at V and 6 bases at J, leaving 4 bases unmatched. The CDR3 consists of 14 residues.

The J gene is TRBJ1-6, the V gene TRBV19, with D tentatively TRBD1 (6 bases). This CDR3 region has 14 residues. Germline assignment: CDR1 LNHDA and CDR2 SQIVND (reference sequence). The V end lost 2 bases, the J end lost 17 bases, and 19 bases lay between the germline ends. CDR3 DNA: TGTGCCAGTAGTATAAATGGAGACCGACAGGCTTTCCACTTT. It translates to CASSINGDRQAFHF.

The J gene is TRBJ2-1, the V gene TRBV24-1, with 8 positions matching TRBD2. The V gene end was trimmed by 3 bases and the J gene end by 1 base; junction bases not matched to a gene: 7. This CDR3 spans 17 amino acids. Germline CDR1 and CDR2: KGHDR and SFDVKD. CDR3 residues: CATSDGGLGLSYNEQFF. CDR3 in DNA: TGTGCCACCAGTGATGGGGGACTAGGCCTTTCCTACAATGAGCAGTTCTTC.

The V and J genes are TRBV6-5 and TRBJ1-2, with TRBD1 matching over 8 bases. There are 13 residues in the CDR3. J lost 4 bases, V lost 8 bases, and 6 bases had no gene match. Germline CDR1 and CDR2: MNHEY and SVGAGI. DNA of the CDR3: TGTGCCAGCCTGACCACAGGGGGCTATGGCTACACCTTC. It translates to CASLTTGGYGYTF.

The CDR3 bases are TGTGCCATCAGTGAAAAGGGACTAGCGGGAAAAGAATCCTACAATGAGCAGTTCTTC. Its protein is CAISEKGLAGKESYNEQFF. This chain connects TRBV10-3 to TRBJ2-1; 13 nucleotides align to TRBD2. This CDR3 is 19 amino acids long. Germline V gene data show CDR1 as ENHRY and CDR2 as SYGVKD. V was pared by 3 bases and J by 1 base, with 9 bases of the junction left unmatched.

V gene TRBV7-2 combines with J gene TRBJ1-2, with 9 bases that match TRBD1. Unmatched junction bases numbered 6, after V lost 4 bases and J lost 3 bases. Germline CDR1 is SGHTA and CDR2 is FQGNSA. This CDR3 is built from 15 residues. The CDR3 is CASSSPGQGYYGYTF. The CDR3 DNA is TGTGCCAGCAGCTCCCCGGGACAGGGCTACTATGGCTACACCTTC.

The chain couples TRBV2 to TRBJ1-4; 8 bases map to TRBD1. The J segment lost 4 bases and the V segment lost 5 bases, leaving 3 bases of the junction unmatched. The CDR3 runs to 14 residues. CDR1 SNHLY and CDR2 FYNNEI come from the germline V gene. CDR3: CASSRDRLNEKLFF. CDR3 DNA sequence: TGTGCCAGCAGTAGGGACAGGCTTAATGAAAAACTGTTTTTT.

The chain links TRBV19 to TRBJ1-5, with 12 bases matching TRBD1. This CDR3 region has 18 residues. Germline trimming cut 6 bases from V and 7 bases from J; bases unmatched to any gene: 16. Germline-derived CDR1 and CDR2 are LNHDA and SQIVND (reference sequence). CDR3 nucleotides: TGTGCCAGTAGGAGCCTCCCGGGACAGGGGGCGCCAGGGCAGCCCCAGCATTTT. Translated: CASRSLPGQGAPGQPQHF.

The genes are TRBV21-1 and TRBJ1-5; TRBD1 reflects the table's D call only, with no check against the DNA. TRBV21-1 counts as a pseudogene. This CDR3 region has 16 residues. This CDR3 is CASSLPLGQGDQPQHF. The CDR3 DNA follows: TGTGCCAGCAGCCTCCCATTGGGACAGGGGGATCAGCCCCAGCATTTT.

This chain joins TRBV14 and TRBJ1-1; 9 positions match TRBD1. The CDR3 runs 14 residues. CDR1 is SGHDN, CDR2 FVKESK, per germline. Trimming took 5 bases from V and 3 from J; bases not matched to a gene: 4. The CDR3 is CASSRGQGDTEAFF. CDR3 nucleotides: TGTGCCAGCAGCAGGGGACAGGGAGACACTGAAGCTTTCTTT.

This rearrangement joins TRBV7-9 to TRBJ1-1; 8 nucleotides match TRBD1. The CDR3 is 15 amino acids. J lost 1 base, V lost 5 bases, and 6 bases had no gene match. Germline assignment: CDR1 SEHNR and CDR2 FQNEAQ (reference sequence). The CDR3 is CASSGPDRENTEAFF. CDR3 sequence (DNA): TGTGCCAGCAGCGGGCCGGACAGGGAGAACACTGAAGCTTTCTTT. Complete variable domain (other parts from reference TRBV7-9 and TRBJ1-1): DTGVSQNPRHKITKRGQNVTFRCDPISEHNRLYWYRQTLGQGPEFLTYFQNEAQLEKSRLLSDRFSAERPKGSFSTLEIQRTEQGDSAMYLCASSGPDRENTEAFFGQGTRLTVV.

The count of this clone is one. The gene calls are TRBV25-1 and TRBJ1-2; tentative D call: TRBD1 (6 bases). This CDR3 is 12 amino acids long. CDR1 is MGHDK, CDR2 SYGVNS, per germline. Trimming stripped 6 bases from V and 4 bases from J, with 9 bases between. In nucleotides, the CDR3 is TGTGCCAGCAGACAGGGAGTCTATGGCTACACCTTC. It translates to CASRQGVYGYTF.

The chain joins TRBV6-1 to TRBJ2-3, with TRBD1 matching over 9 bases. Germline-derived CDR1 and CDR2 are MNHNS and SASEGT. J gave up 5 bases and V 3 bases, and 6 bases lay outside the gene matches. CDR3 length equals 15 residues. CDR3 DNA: TGTGCCAGCAGTGACGTCCCGGGACAGGGAGATACGCAGTATTTT. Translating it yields CASSDVPGQGDTQYF.

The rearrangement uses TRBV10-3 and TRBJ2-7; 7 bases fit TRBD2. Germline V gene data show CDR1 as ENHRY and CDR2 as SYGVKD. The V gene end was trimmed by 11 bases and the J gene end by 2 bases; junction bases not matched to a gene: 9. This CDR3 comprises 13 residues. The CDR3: CACTGLNTYEQYF. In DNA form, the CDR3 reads TGTGCCTGCACGGGACTAAATACCTACGAGCAGTACTTC.

Here the CDR3 DNA reads TGTGCCAGCAGTTTATTAGGACCGACAGGGAACACTGAAGCTTTCTTT. Residues: CASSLLGPTGNTEAFF. The chain has TRBV27 and TRBJ1-1; D is perhaps TRBD1 (6 bases). The ends were cut back, 1 base at V and 1 base at J, with 13 bases in the middle. CDR1 MNHEY and CDR2 SMNVEV come from the germline V gene (reference sequence). This CDR3 comprises 16 residues.

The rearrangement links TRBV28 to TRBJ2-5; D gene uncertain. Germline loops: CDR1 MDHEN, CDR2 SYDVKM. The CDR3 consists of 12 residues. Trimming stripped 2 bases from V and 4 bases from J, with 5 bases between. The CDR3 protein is CASSLPRETQYF. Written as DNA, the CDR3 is TGTGCCAGCAGTTTACCCCGAGAGACCCAGTACTTC.

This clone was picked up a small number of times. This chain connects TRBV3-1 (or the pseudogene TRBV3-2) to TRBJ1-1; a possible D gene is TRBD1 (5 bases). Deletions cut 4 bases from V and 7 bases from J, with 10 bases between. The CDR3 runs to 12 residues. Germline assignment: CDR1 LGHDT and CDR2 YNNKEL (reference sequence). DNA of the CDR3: TGTGCCAGCAGCCTTGACAGACATGAAGCTTTCTTT. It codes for CASSLDRHEAFF.

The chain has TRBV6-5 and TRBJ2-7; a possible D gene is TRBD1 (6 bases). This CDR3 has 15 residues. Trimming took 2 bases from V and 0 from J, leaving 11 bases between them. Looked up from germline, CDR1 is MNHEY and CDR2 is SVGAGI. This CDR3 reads CASSYGTPFSYEQYF. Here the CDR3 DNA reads TGTGCCAGCAGTTACGGGACACCCTTCTCCTACGAGCAGTACTTC.

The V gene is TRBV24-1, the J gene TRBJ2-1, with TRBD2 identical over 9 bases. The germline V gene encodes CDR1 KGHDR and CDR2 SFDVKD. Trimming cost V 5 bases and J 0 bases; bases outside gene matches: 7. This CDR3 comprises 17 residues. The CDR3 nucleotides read TGTGCCACCAGTGGGTCTAGCGGGGTGATCTCCTACAATGAGCAGTTCTTC. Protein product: CATSGSSGVISYNEQFF.

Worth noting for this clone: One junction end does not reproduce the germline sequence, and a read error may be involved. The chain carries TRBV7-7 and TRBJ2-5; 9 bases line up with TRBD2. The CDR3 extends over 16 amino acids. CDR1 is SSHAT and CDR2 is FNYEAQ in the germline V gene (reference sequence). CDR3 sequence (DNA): TGTGCTAGCAGCCGGAAGGTCCCGGGACTAGCAGCGACCCAGTACTTC. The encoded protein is CASSRKVPGLAATQYF.

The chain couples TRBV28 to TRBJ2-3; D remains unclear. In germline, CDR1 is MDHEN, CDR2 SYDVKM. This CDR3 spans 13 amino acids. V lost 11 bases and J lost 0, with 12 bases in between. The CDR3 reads CAGGADSTDTQYF. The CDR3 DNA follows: TGTGCCGGCGGTGCTGATAGCACAGATACGCAGTATTTT. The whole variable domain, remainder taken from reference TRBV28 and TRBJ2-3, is DVKVTQSSRYLVKRTGEKVFLECVQDMDHENMFWYRQDPGLGLRLIYFSYDVKMKEKGDIPEGYSVSREKKERFSLILESASTNQTSMYLCAGGADSTDTQYFGPGTRLTVL.

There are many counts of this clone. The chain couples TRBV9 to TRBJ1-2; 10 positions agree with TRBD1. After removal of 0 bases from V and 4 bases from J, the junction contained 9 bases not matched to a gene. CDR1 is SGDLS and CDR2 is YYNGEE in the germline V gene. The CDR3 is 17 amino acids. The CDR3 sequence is CASSVGSQDRGLYGYTF. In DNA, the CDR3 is TGTGCCAGCAGCGTAGGATCCCAAGACAGGGGGCTCTATGGCTACACCTTC.

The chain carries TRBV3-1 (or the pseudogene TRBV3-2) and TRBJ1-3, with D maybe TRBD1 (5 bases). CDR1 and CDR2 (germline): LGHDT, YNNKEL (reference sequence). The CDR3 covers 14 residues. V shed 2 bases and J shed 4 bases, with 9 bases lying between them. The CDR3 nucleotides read TGTGCCAGCAGCCAATGGGACTCGGGAAACACCATATATTTT. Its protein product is CASSQWDSGNTIYF.

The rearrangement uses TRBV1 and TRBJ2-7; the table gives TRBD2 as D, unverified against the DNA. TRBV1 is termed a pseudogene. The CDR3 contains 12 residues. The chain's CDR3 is CTSSPSNYEQYV. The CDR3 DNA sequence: TGCACCAGCAGCCCCTCTAACTACGAGCAGTACGTC.

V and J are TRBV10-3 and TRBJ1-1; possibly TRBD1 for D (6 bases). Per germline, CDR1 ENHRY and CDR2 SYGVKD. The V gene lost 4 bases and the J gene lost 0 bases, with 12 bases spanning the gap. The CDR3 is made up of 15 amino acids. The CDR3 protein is CAISGTGYMNTEAFF. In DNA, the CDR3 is TGTGCCATCAGTGGAACAGGGTACATGAACACTGAAGCTTTCTTT.

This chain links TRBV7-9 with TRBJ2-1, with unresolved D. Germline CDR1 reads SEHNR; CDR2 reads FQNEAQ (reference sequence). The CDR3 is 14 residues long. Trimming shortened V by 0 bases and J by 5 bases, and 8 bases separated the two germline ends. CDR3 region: CASSLAEANNEQFF. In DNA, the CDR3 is TGTGCCAGCAGCTTAGCCGAAGCCAACAATGAGCAGTTCTTC.